This TCR beta chain came from a study of blood T cell repertoires in COVID-19. Germline-derived CDR1 and CDR2 are LNHDA and SQIVND (reference sequence). The CDR3 contains 15 residues. Trimming left V 5 bases short and J 1 base short, with 15 bases between. Produced via immunoSEQ multiplex PCR; TCRdb's table is partial and in-frame only. The sample includes tens of thousands of clones, over 75% of them seen just once. Sequencing was carried out using peripheral blood. The chain recombines TRBV19 with TRBJ2-7; weak D call: TRBD2 (6 bases). The source of this sequence is a woman aged 55-69 years with COVID-19, enrolled during active disease. DNA for the CDR3: TGTGCCAGTAGTGCCTATGGGGGAGGTTCCTACGAGCAGTACTTC. This encodes CASSAYGGGSYEQYF.